The 13 T cell receptor beta chains listed next were all sequenced from one sample in a study of cytomegalovirus exposure and HLA in healthy donors. 60 Vbeta and 13 Jbeta primers were used in PCR. Some clones are missing from TCRdb's copy, which holds only in-frame ones; the method was immunoSEQ multiplex PCR. The table shows around 150,000 clones, with roughly 80% occurring only once. Sequenced input: PBMCs. Source of these receptors: a male donor in good health and CMV-seronegative.

A note on this clone: The sample contains more than one DNA sequence encoding this CDR3. The rearrangement joins TRBV19 to TRBJ1-1; D possibly corresponds to TRBD1 (5 bases). Trimming removed 1 base from V and 0 bases from J, with 9 bases in between. There are 15 residues in the CDR3. Germline-derived CDR1 and CDR2 are LNHDA and SQIVND (reference sequence). This CDR3 is CASSIGNRMNTEAFF. Here the CDR3 DNA reads TGTGCCAGTAGTATAGGTAACAGGATGAACACTGAAGCTTTCTTT.

This clone was detected once. This rearrangement joins TRBV4-3 to TRBJ2-1, with D tentatively TRBD2 (6 bases). V was shortened by 1 base and J by 5 bases, with 12 bases between the two germline ends. The CDR3 runs to 15 residues. Germline V gene data show CDR1 as LGHNA and CDR2 as YSLEER. DNA for the CDR3: TGCGCCAGCAGCCAAGTCAGCGGGTTTAACAATGAGCAGTTCTTC. This gives the protein CASSQVSGFNNEQFF.

The J gene is TRBJ2-5, the V gene TRBV15; 8 nucleotides align to TRBD1. V lost 0 bases and J lost 5; bases outside the gene matches: 2. Germline V lookup: CDR1 LNHNV, CDR2 YYDKDF (reference sequence). The CDR3 contains 14 residues. The CDR3 coding sequence is TGTGCCACCAGCAGAGACAGGGGGCCTGAGACCCAGTACTTC. This encodes CATSRDRGPETQYF.

The rearrangement joins TRBV11-2 to TRBJ2-1, with D hard to call. The CDR3 covers 12 residues. The germline CDR1 and CDR2 sequences are SGHAT and FQNNGV. V was cut by 5 bases and J by 4 bases, with 6 bases left in between. The DNA for the CDR3 is TGTGCCAGCAGCCCCAGGTACAATGAGCAGTTCTTC. As protein: CASSPRYNEQFF.

This sequence joins TRBV7-2 and TRBJ2-3; TRBD2 aligns across 14 bases. The V and J ends lost 4 bases and 4 bases, in that order; junction bases with no gene match: 7. This CDR3 has 17 residues. Germline V gene data show CDR1 as SGHTA and CDR2 as FQGNSA. The CDR3 region has the DNA TGTGCCAGCAGCTCAAAGGGACTAGCGGGGGTTGCAGATACGCAGTATTTT. This sequence encodes CASSSKGLAGVADTQYF. Based on the CDR3 plus reference TRBV7-2 and TRBJ2-3, the full variable domain is GAGVSQSPSNKVTEKGKDVELRCDPISGHTALYWYRQSLGQGLEFLIYFQGNSAPDKSGLPSDRFSAERTGGSVSTLTIQRTQQEDSAVYLCASSSKGLAGVADTQYFGPGTRLTVL.

The J gene is TRBJ2-5, the V gene TRBV30; possibly TRBD1 for D (5 bases). The CDR3 length is 12 residues. The germline gives CDR1 GTSNPN, CDR2 SVGIG (reference sequence). The ends were cut back, 5 bases at V and 6 bases at J, with 13 bases in the middle. The CDR3 nucleotides read TGTGCCTGGTTATCAGGGTTGCAGACCCAGTACTTC. Translated, it gives CAWLSGLQTQYF.

The chain carries TRBV6-5 and TRBJ1-5; tentatively, D is TRBD1 (6 bases). Trimming pared 6 bases from V and 2 bases from J, leaving 14 bases between. There are 15 residues in the CDR3. CDR1 and CDR2 from the germline V gene are MNHEY and SVGAGI. The chain's CDR3 is CASSPNRVRNQPQHF. CDR3 coding DNA: TGTGCCAGCAGCCCCAACAGGGTTCGCAATCAGCCCCAGCATTTT.

The V call is TRBV5-4, the J call TRBJ1-2; D call uncertain. Trimming left V 4 bases short and J 8 bases short, with 12 bases between. In germline, CDR1 is SGHNT, CDR2 YYREEE (reference sequence). The CDR3 sequence is 12 residues long. The CDR3 here is CASSLQERGYTF. DNA of the CDR3: TGTGCCAGCAGCCTTCAAGAGAGGGGCTACACCTTC.

This clone was seen only once. This chain joins TRBV11-3 and TRBJ2-7; D uncertain. CDR1 is SGHNT, CDR2 YENEEA, per germline. The V gene lost 5 bases and the J gene lost 3 bases, with 11 bases spanning the gap. The CDR3 has 13 amino acids. CDR3 nucleotide sequence: TGTGCCAGCAGCCTTCAGAAAAACTACGAGCAGTACTTC. Translating gives CASSLQKNYEQYF.

The V call is TRBV18, the J call TRBJ2-7, with D possibly TRBD2 on 5 matching bases. Germline V gives CDR1 KGHSH, CDR2 LQKENI. The CDR3 is 14 amino acids. V gave up 4 bases and J gave up 7 bases, with 17 bases separating them. CDR3 DNA sequence: TGTGCCAGCTCACTTCGGACCGGGAAAGGGGAGCAGTACTTC. Amino acids: CASSLRTGKGEQYF.

This clone was detected only once. This sequence joins TRBV7-9 and TRBJ2-3, with 14 bases that match TRBD2. J lost 2 bases, V lost 5 bases, and 6 bases had no gene match. In germline, CDR1 is SEHNR, CDR2 FQNEAQ (reference sequence). The CDR3 consists of 17 residues. The CDR3 here is CASSRRLAGGDTDTQYF. The CDR3, as DNA: TGTGCCAGCAGCCGTAGACTAGCGGGGGGGGACACAGATACGCAGTATTTT.

V is TRBV7-8 and J is TRBJ1-6, with unresolved D. This CDR3 has 18 amino acids. The germline V gene encodes CDR1 SGHVS and CDR2 FQNEAQ. Trimming removed 3 bases from V and 4 bases from J, with 19 bases in between. CDR3 residues: CASSFSRGREYYNSPLHF. The CDR3, as DNA: TGTGCCAGCAGCTTTTCCCGAGGCAGAGAATATTATAATTCACCCCTCCACTTT. The full variable domain, rest sourced from reference TRBV7-8 and TRBJ1-6, is GAGVSQSPRYKVAKRGQDVALRCDPISGHVSLFWYQQALGQGPEFLTYFQNEAQLDKSGLPSDRFFAERPEGSVSTLKIQRTQQEDSAVYLCASSFSRGREYYNSPLHFGNGTRLTVT.

This chain joins TRBV7-2 and TRBJ2-1; 10 bases match TRBD1. There are 16 residues in the CDR3. The germline V gene has CDR1 SGHTA and CDR2 FQGNSA. V lost 4 bases, J lost 1 base, and 4 bases stayed unmatched. The CDR3: CASSSRQGASYNEQFF. In DNA, the CDR3 is TGTGCCAGCAGCTCACGACAGGGGGCGTCCTACAATGAGCAGTTCTTC.